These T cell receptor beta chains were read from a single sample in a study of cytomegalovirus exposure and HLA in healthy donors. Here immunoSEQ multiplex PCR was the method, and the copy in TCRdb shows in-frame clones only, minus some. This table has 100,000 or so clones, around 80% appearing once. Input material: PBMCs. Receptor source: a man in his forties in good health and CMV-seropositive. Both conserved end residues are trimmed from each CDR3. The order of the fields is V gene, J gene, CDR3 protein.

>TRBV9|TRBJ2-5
ASSVGPQETQY
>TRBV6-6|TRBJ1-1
ASSYSRGGAEAF
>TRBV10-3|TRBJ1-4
AIREAGDGEKLF
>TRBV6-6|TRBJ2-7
ASYHSTSYEQY
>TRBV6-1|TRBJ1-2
ASSAVTDRGYT
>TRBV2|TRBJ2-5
ASSGGRAKETQY
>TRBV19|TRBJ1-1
ASSQLESRGLSEAF
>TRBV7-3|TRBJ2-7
ASSAGPSYEQY
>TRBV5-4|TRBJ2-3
ASSSSRGRGPDTQY
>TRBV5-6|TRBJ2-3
ASSLLASGRAGDTQY
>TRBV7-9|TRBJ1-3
ASIHSDRGGDTIY
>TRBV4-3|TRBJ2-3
ASSHGGGATDTQY
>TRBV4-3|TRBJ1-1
ASSLTGNTEAF
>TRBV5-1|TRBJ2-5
ASSLGASGLQETQY
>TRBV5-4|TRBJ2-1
ASSPTGTGIREQF
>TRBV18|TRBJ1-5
ASSPSLGREQPQH
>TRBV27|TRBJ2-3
ASSSQREIDTQY
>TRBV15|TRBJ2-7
ATSRDAGTGALPYEQY
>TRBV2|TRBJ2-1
ASRLAGVYNEQF
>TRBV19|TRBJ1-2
ASSEYRGTIYGYT
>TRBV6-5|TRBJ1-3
ASSLGGSSGNTIY
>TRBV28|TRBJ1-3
ASSLQGTGTSGNTIY
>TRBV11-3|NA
ASSLSYSYEQY
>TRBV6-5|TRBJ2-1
AGKEGHNEQF
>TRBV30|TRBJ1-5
AWSSGSLGQPQH
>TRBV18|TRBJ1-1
ASSPPAGGTEAF
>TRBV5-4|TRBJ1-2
ASSLAGAGPKNYGYT
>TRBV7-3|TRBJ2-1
ASTLAGDYNEQF
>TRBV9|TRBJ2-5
ASSEGDRGHQETQY
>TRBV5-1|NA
ASSLVGGASEQY